Below, 14 T cell receptor beta chains from the same sample are listed, as sequenced in a study of cytomegalovirus exposure and HLA in healthy donors (dated by TCRdb to between 2016 and 2019). The receptor library was made with the immunoSEQ multiplex PCR assay. For the multiplex PCR, a mixture combining 60 forward primers for TCR Vbeta segments and 13 reverse primers for TCR Jbeta segments was used. What TCRdb holds here is the immuneACCESS table cut down to in-frame rearrangements. Part of the clones is not present; checked against another copy, under half of the missing clones reflect an unresolved V gene, and the others are unexplained. This sample comprises approximately 160,000 clones, approximately 80% of them detected only once. In total, the top ten clones hold under 9% of the sample. Sequencing input: PBMCs. The receptors come from a woman in her thirties or forties in good health and CMV-seropositive.

The chain recombines TRBV28 with TRBJ1-1; D ambiguous. V was trimmed by 2 bases and J by 3 bases, leaving 7 bases between them. This CDR3 spans 13 amino acids. Germline V gives CDR1 MDHEN, CDR2 SYDVKM. The CDR3 here is CASSLTKHTEAFF. CDR3 nucleotide sequence: TGTGCCAGCAGTTTAACAAAACACACTGAAGCTTTCTTT.

The chain couples TRBV11-3 to TRBJ1-5, with 8 bases fitting TRBD1. Germline loops: CDR1 SGHNT, CDR2 YENEEA. This CDR3 spans 16 amino acids. V lost 5 bases, J lost 3 bases, and 9 bases stayed unmatched. CDR3: CASSLYRGANNQPQHF. CDR3 DNA: TGTGCCAGCAGCCTCTACAGGGGGGCGAACAATCAGCCCCAGCATTTT. Combining the CDR3 with reference TRBV11-3 and TRBJ1-5 gives the whole variable domain EAGVVQSPRYKIIEKKQPVAFWCNPISGHNTLYWYLQNLGQGPELLIRYENEEAVDDSQLPKDRFSAERLKGVDSTLKIQPAELGDSAVYLCASSLYRGANNQPQHFGDGTRLSIL.

The genes are TRBV5-1 and TRBJ2-1, with D perhaps matching TRBD1 (6 bases). Trimming shortened V by 4 bases and J by 0 bases, and 17 bases separated the two germline ends. CDR1 is SGHRS, CDR2 YFSETQ, per germline. The CDR3 consists of 17 residues. DNA of the CDR3: TGCGCCAGCAGCACCACAGGGTCAAGGAGCTCCTACAATGAGCAGTTCTTC. As protein: CASSTTGSRSSYNEQFF.

J is TRBJ1-1 and V is TRBV19, with unresolved D. V lost 3 bases and J 7 bases, leaving 12 bases between the germline ends. Germline V gene data show CDR1 as LNHDA and CDR2 as SQIVND (reference sequence). This CDR3 has 13 amino acids. DNA of the CDR3: TGTGCCAGTAGTATTCTCGGAGCTAATGAAGCTTTCTTT. As protein: CASSILGANEAFF.

The chain links TRBV11-1 to TRBJ1-1; D unresolved. The CDR3 loop spans 13 amino acids. Germline V gives CDR1 SGHAT, CDR2 FQDESV (reference sequence). The V end lost 1 base, the J end lost 11 bases, and 14 bases lay between the germline ends. The chain's CDR3 is CASSLGVTGKAFF. CDR3 nucleotides: TGTGCCAGCAGCTTAGGGGTCACCGGGAAGGCTTTCTTT.

The chain employs TRBV9 and TRBJ2-3, with TRBD2 matching over 7 bases. With 4 bases clipped from V and 0 bases from J, the junction kept 5 bases outside the gene matches. Germline-derived CDR1 and CDR2 are SGDLS and YYNGEE. The CDR3 has 15 residues. Here the CDR3 reads CASSKAGTSTDTQYF. In DNA form, the CDR3 reads TGTGCCAGCAGCAAAGCGGGGACTAGCACAGATACGCAGTATTTT. Full variable domain (remainder filled in from reference TRBV9 and TRBJ2-3): DSGVTQTPKHLITATGQRVTLRCSPRSGDLSVYWYQQSLDQGLQFLIQYYNGEERAKGNILERFSAQQFPDLHSELNLSSLELGDSALYFCASSKAGTSTDTQYFGPGTRLTVL.

The V gene is TRBV5-1, the J gene TRBJ1-6; maybe TRBD1 (6 bases). Germline V CDR1 and CDR2: SGHRS, YFSETQ. This CDR3 comprises 15 residues. V lost 4 bases to trimming and J lost 7 bases, with 15 bases between them. The CDR3 here is CASSAEQGTNSPLHF. CDR3 in DNA: TGCGCCAGCAGCGCCGAACAGGGAACGAATTCACCCCTCCACTTT.

This rearrangement joins TRBV6-1 to TRBJ1-6; D call uncertain. Trimming took off 11 bases at V and 10 bases at J, with 15 bases between the two ends. The CDR3 has 12 residues. Germline V gives CDR1 MNHNS, CDR2 SASEGT. In DNA form, the CDR3 reads TGTGCCGGGTTGGAGGGTAGGTCACCCCTCCACTTT. This encodes CAGLEGRSPLHF.

The chain couples TRBV4-1 to TRBJ2-7, with D possibly being TRBD1 (6 bases). The V gene lost 0 bases and the J gene lost 4 bases, with 16 bases spanning the gap. The CDR3 length is 16 residues. Germline lookup yields CDR1 MGHRA and CDR2 YSYEKL. This CDR3 reads CASSQDIRTAGYEQYF. DNA of the CDR3: TGCGCCAGCAGCCAAGATATCAGGACAGCAGGGTACGAGCAGTACTTC.

This clone has just a few counts. V usage is TRBV1 and J usage is TRBJ1-1; TRBD1, the table's D call, was not compared with the DNA. TRBV1 counts as a pseudogene. The length of the CDR3 is 15 residues. The DNA of the CDR3 is TGCACCAGCAGCCCGCAACCGGGACAGAGTAGGTGGACTTTCTTT. Protein sequence: CTSSPQPGQSRWTFF.

The chain carries TRBV15 and TRBJ2-7; TRBD1 matches at 12 bases. In germline, CDR1 is LNHNV, CDR2 YYDKDF (reference sequence). CDR3 length: 13 residues. V was pared by 5 bases and J by 6 bases, with 2 bases of the junction left unmatched. The CDR3 nucleotides read TGTGCCACCAGCCGGGACAGGGGGCCCGAGCAGTACTTC. It translates to CATSRDRGPEQYF.

The chain carries TRBV12-5 and TRBJ2-1; 8 bases agree with TRBD1. This CDR3 comprises 13 residues. After removal of 4 bases from V and 6 bases from J, the junction contained 2 bases not matched to a gene. Germline V gene lookup returns CDR1 LGHNT and CDR2 FRNRAP. The CDR3 region has the DNA TGTGCTAGTGGTTGGACAGGGACCAATGAGCAGTTCTTC. Translating it yields CASGWTGTNEQFF.

The genes are TRBV4-3 and TRBJ2-7; 10 bases fit TRBD2. Germline V CDR1 and CDR2: LGHNA, YSLEER. The CDR3 length is 15 residues. V dropped 1 base and J dropped 7; count of bases not matched to a gene: 7. The chain's CDR3 is CASSQGTSGFWEQYF. DNA for the CDR3: TGCGCCAGCAGCCAAGGGACTAGCGGTTTTTGGGAGCAGTACTTC.

The gene calls are TRBV7-6 and TRBJ1-3; tentatively, D is TRBD1 (5 bases). Germline CDR1 and CDR2: SGHVS and FNYEAQ. Trimming removed 2 bases at V and 1 base at J, with 18 bases between. This CDR3 spans 18 amino acids. Here the CDR3 DNA reads TGTGCCAGCAGCTTAAACCGGCAGGGCAAAATTTCTGGAAACACCATATATTTT. This gives the protein CASSLNRQGKISGNTIYF. The whole variable domain, remainder taken from reference TRBV7-6 and TRBJ1-3, is GAGVSQSPRYKVTKRGQDVALRCDPISGHVSLYWYRQALGQGPEFLTYFNYEAQQDKSGLPNDRFSAERPEGSISTLTIQRTEQRDSAMYRCASSLNRQGKISGNTIYFGEGSWLTVV.